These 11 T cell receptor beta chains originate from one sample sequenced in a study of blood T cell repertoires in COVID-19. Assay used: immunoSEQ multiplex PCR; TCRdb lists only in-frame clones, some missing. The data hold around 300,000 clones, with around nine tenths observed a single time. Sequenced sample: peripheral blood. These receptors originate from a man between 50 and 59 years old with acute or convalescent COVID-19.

The CDR3 DNA sequence: TGTGCCAGCTCCCAGGACAGGGGGCCAACTGAAGCTTTCTTT. As protein: CASSQDRGPTEAFF. This rearrangement joins TRBV18 to TRBJ1-1; 11 bases agree with TRBD1. The V segment lost 6 bases and the J segment 5 bases; nucleotides outside the gene matches: 5. The length of the CDR3 is 14 residues. Germline V gene data show CDR1 as KGHSH and CDR2 as LQKENI.

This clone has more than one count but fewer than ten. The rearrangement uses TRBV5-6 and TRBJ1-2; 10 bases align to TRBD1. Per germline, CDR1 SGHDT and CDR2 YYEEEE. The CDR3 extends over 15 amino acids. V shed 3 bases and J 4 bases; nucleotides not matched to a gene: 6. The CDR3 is CASSSSGQGIYGYTF. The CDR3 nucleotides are TGTGCCAGCAGCTCATCGGGACAGGGGATCTATGGCTACACCTTC. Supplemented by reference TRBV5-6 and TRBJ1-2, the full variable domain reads DAGVTQSPTHLIKTRGQQVTLRCSPKSGHDTVSWYQQALGQGPQFIFQYYEEEERQRGNFPDRFSGHQFPNYSSELNVNALLLGDSALYLCASSSSGQGIYGYTFGSGTRLTVV.

Here the CDR3 DNA reads TGTGCCATCAGTGAAATGGTATCCCGGCAGGATAATTCACCCCTCCACTTT. This encodes CAISEMVSRQDNSPLHF. The V and J genes are TRBV10-3 and TRBJ1-6, with D unclear. V lost 3 bases and J 5 bases, leaving 17 bases between the germline ends. The CDR3 spans 17 residues. Germline CDR1 is ENHRY and CDR2 is SYGVKD.

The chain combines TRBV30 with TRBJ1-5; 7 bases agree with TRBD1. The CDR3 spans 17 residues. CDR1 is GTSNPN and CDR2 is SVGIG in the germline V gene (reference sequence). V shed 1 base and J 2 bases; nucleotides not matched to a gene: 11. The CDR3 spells CAWSDPPTGMGNQPQHF. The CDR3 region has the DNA TGTGCCTGGAGTGACCCTCCGACAGGGATGGGCAATCAGCCCCAGCATTTT.

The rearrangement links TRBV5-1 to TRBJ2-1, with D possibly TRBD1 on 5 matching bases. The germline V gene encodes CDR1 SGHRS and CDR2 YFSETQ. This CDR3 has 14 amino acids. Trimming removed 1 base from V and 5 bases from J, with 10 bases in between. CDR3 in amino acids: CASSLPQGDNEQFF. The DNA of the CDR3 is TGCGCCAGCAGCTTGCCCCAAGGGGACAATGAGCAGTTCTTC.

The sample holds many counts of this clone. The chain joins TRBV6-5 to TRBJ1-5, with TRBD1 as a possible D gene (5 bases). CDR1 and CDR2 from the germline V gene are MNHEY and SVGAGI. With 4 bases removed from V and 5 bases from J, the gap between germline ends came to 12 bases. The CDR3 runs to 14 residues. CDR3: CASSSDSYDQPQHF. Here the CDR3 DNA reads TGTGCCAGCAGTTCTGACAGTTACGATCAGCCCCAGCATTTT.

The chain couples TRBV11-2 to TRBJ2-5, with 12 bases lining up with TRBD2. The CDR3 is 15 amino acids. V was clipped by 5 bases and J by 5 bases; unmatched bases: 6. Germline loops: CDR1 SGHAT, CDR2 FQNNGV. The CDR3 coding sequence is TGTGCCAGCAGCCTGACTAGCGGGGGTGGGGAGACCCAGTACTTC. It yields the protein CASSLTSGGGETQYF.

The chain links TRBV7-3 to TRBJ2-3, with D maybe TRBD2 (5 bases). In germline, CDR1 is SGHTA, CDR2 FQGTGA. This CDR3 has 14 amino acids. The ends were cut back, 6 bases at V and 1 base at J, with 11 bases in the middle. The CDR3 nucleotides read TGTGCCAGCAGTCCAGGAGGAGGCACAGATACGCAGTATTTT. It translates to CASSPGGGTDTQYF.

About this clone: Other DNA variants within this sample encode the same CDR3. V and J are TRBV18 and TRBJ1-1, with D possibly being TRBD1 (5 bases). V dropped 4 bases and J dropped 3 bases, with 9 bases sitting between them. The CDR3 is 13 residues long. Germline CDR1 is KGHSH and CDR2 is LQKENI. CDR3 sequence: CASSQSGDTEAFF. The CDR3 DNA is TGTGCCAGCTCACAGTCGGGGGACACTGAAGCTTTCTTT.

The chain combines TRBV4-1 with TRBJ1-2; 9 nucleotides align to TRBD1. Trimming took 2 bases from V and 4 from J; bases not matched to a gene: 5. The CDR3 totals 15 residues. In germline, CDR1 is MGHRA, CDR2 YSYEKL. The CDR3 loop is CASSQPSQGAYGYTF. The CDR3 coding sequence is TGCGCCAGCAGCCAACCTTCACAGGGGGCCTATGGCTACACCTTC.

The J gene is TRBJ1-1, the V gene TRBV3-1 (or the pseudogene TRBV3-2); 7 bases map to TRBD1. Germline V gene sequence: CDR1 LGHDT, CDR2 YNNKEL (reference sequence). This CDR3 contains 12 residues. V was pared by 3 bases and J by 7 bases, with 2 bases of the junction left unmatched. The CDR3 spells CASSQWDSEAFF. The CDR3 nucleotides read TGTGCCAGCAGCCAGTGGGACAGTGAAGCTTTCTTT.